The T cell receptor beta chain under discussion was sequenced for a study of blood T cell repertoires in COVID-19. Study-wide context: PBMCs, B-cell-depleted T cells, or T cells were the source of the cDNA or gDNA that made up the material.

Self-reported history from a screening survey and questionnaire set each donor's cohort. The protocol was immunoSEQ multiplex PCR, while the TCRdb copy is restricted to in-frame clones and leaves out a portion. The sample yields hundreds of thousands of clones, about 84% seen once. The sample taken for sequencing was PBMCs or T cells enriched from blood (not recorded which). The TCR was taken from a man younger than 40 with acute COVID-19.

The CDR3 DNA sequence: TGCGCCAGCAGCCAGGAAGGGGGTATGAGCAATCAGCCCCAGCATTTT. This gives the protein CASSQEGGMSNQPQHF. The genes are TRBV4-1 and TRBJ1-5, with D possibly matching TRBD1 (6 bases). The CDR3 spans 16 residues. The germline V gene has CDR1 MGHRA and CDR2 YSYEKL. V dropped 3 bases and J dropped 1 base, with 13 bases sitting between them.